In its sample, the clone carrying this T cell receptor (beta chain) was seen many times. The CDR3 is 15 residues long. V was cut by 5 bases and J by 5 bases, with 19 bases left in between. The V gene's germline CDR1 is SGHTA and CDR2 FQGNSA. Only in-frame clones appear in the TCRdb table, and some are missing; sequencing was by immunoSEQ multiplex PCR. The sample yields 60,000 to 90,000 clones, around 94% seen once. The data belong to a study of technical replicates of blood from a few donors. The clonotype comes from a human donor in good health. This chain connects TRBV7-2 to TRBJ2-7; D is perhaps TRBD1 (6 bases). Sequenced input: T cells isolated from PBMCs. DNA for the CDR3: TGTGCCAGCAGCGTTAAACAGGGAACATTCCACGAGCAGTACTTC. Translated, it gives CASSVKQGTFHEQYF.